This passage covers 16 T cell receptor beta chains from one sample sequenced in a study of blood T cell repertoires in COVID-19. Using immunoSEQ multiplex PCR, the repertoire was profiled, and TCRdb retains in-frame clones only, with some absent. The table lists approximately 96,000 clones, about 90% of them singletons. The source material was peripheral blood. These receptors originate from a human donor with COVID-19, enrolled during active disease. The donor label of this sample is uncertain.

The chain combines TRBV9 with TRBJ1-1, with TRBD1 matching over 7 bases. CDR3 length: 15 residues. Germline V gives CDR1 SGDLS, CDR2 YYNGEE. Trimming took 6 bases from V and 4 from J; bases not matched to a gene: 12. In DNA form, the CDR3 reads TGTGCCAGCACCTCTAACCCACAGGGGACCACTGAAGCTTTCTTT. Translation gives CASTSNPQGTTEAFF.

This clone has just a few counts. The genes are TRBV2 and TRBJ1-2, with 7 bases that match TRBD1. This CDR3 is built from 12 residues. With 11 bases clipped from V and 4 bases from J, the junction kept 7 bases outside the gene matches. Germline V gives CDR1 SNHLY, CDR2 FYNNEI. The CDR3 sequence is CAGSRQGYGYTF. DNA of the CDR3: TGTGCCGGATCAAGACAGGGCTATGGCTACACCTTC. Combining the CDR3 with reference TRBV2 and TRBJ1-2 gives the whole variable domain EPEVTQTPSHQVTQMGQEVILRCVPISNHLYFYWYRQILGQKVEFLVSFYNNEISEKSEIFDDQFSVERPDGSNFTLKIRSTKLEDSAMYFCAGSRQGYGYTFGSGTRLTVV.

The V and J genes are TRBV5-5 and TRBJ1-4, with 9 bases fitting TRBD1. Germline CDR1 reads SGHKS; CDR2 reads YYEKEE (reference sequence). This CDR3 is built from 19 residues. V was clipped by 4 bases and J by 0 bases; unmatched bases: 13. The CDR3 DNA reads TGTGCCAGCAGCCTGTATCAATTGGACAGGGGCGCAACTAATGAAAAACTGTTTTTT. As protein: CASSLYQLDRGATNEKLFF.

This chain joins TRBV6-5 and TRBJ1-1, with 8 bases matching TRBD1. Germline loops: CDR1 MNHEY, CDR2 SVGAGI. This CDR3 has 15 residues. V lost 4 bases, J lost 0 bases, and 4 bases stayed unmatched. The CDR3 reads CASSLQGQVNTEAFF. CDR3 bases: TGTGCCAGCAGTTTACAGGGACAGGTGAACACTGAAGCTTTCTTT.

This chain uses TRBV5-6 with TRBJ1-2; no clear D gene. Per the germline V gene, CDR1 is SGHDT and CDR2 is YYEEEE. Deletions cut 1 base from V and 4 bases from J, with 8 bases between. The CDR3 has 13 amino acids. The CDR3 spells CASSLNRGYGYTF. In nucleotides, the CDR3 is TGTGCCAGCAGCTTGAACCGGGGCTATGGCTACACCTTC.

The chain uses TRBV19 and TRBJ1-5, with TRBD1 matching 10 bases. The CDR3 runs 15 residues. Germline CDR1 is LNHDA and CDR2 is SQIVND (reference sequence). V gave up 4 bases and J gave up 6 bases; unmatched junction bases: 6. As DNA, the CDR3 is TGTGCCAGTAGTACTCGGACAGGGGGAGGTCAGCCCCAGCATTTT. It is translated as CASSTRTGGGQPQHF. Using reference TRBV19 and TRBJ1-5 for the parts outside the CDR3, the full variable domain is DGGITQSPKYLFRKEGQNVTLSCEQNLNHDAMYWYRQDPGQGLRLIYYSQIVNDFQKGDIAEGYSVSREKKESFPLTVTSAQKNPTAFYLCASSTRTGGGQPQHFGDGTRLSIL.

This chain links TRBV5-1 with TRBJ1-1; no clear D. Germline assignment: CDR1 SGHRS and CDR2 YFSETQ. The length of the CDR3 is 13 residues. V dropped 4 bases and J dropped 1 base, with 8 bases sitting between them. The CDR3 loop is CASSKQENTEAFF. DNA of the CDR3: TGCGCCAGCAGCAAGCAGGAGAACACTGAAGCTTTCTTT.

The V call is TRBV19, the J call TRBJ1-5; D is ambiguous. V was shortened by 1 base and J by 0 bases, with 4 bases between the two germline ends. Per the germline V gene, CDR1 is LNHDA and CDR2 is SQIVND (reference sequence). This CDR3 contains 14 residues. CDR3 protein: CASSIADSNQPQHF. The CDR3 nucleotides read TGTGCCAGTAGTATAGCAGATAGCAATCAGCCCCAGCATTTT.

With respect to this clone: Other DNA sequences in this sample translate to the same CDR3. J is TRBJ1-5 and V is TRBV12-3 or TRBV12-4; 7 nucleotides agree with TRBD1. V shed 3 bases, J shed 5 bases, and the junction held 1 base outside the gene matches. The length of the CDR3 is 13 residues. The CDR3: CASSFQGDQPQHF. The CDR3, as DNA: TGTGCCAGCAGTTTCCAGGGGGATCAGCCCCAGCATTTT.

V usage is TRBV6-5 and J usage is TRBJ2-7; 10 bases are a match to TRBD1. The CDR3 runs to 14 residues. The germline V gene has CDR1 MNHEY and CDR2 SVGAGI. The V segment lost 6 bases and the J segment 5 bases; nucleotides outside the gene matches: 7. The CDR3 region has the DNA TGTGCCAGCAGATCCCGGGACAGGGGTCACGAGCAGTACTTC. This sequence encodes CASRSRDRGHEQYF.

CDR3 residues: CASSQSRERGRYNEQFF. For the CDR3, the DNA is TGCGCCAGCAGTCAATCCCGGGAGAGGGGCCGTTACAATGAGCAGTTCTTC. The chain joins TRBV23-1 to TRBJ2-1; tentatively, D is TRBD2 (6 bases). TRBV23-1 is reported as an ORF; its role is uncertain. The CDR3 extends over 17 amino acids. Trimming took off 0 bases at V and 4 bases at J, with 16 bases between the two ends.

The chain is built from TRBV10-3 and TRBJ2-5; D might be TRBD2 (6 bases). This CDR3 contains 15 residues. V shed 0 bases and J shed 5 bases, with 13 bases lying between them. Germline lookup yields CDR1 ENHRY and CDR2 SYGVKD. CDR3: CAISESRGGAETQYF. The CDR3 coding sequence is TGTGCCATCAGTGAGTCGAGGGGAGGTGCGGAGACCCAGTACTTC.

This sequence joins TRBV6-1 and TRBJ1-2; a weak D match, TRBD1 (6 bases). Trimming shortened V by 2 bases and J by 4 bases, and 8 bases separated the two germline ends. Germline CDR1 MNHNS, CDR2 SASEGT. The CDR3 sequence is 13 residues long. The CDR3 spells CASSEQGLYGYTF. The CDR3, as DNA: TGTGCCAGCAGTGAACAGGGGCTCTATGGCTACACCTTC.

The rearrangement uses TRBV11-3 and TRBJ2-7, with D perhaps TRBD2 (6 bases). Per the germline V gene, CDR1 is SGHNT and CDR2 is YENEEA. V was trimmed by 3 bases and J by 0 bases, leaving 9 bases between them. This CDR3 is built from 14 residues. The CDR3 here is CASSLEGLSYEQYF. The CDR3 bases are TGTGCCAGCAGCTTGGAGGGACTCTCCTACGAGCAGTACTTC. Based on the CDR3 plus reference TRBV11-3 and TRBJ2-7, the full variable domain is EAGVVQSPRYKIIEKKQPVAFWCNPISGHNTLYWYLQNLGQGPELLIRYENEEAVDDSQLPKDRFSAERLKGVDSTLKIQPAELGDSAVYLCASSLEGLSYEQYFGPGTRLTVT.

This chain uses TRBV10-3 with TRBJ1-5, with a possible D match to TRBD1 (6 bases). Germline-derived CDR1 and CDR2 are ENHRY and SYGVKD. There are 18 residues in the CDR3. The ends were cut back, 6 bases at V and 2 bases at J, with 23 bases in the middle. Written as DNA, the CDR3 is TGTGCCATCAGCCCTACAGGGAGGGGGTCCGAAGGCAATCAGCCCCAGCATTTT. Translation gives CAISPTGRGSEGNQPQHF.

The V call is TRBV27, the J call TRBJ2-6, with 11 bases lining up with TRBD1. This CDR3 spans 18 amino acids. From germline, CDR1 is MNHEY and CDR2 SMNVEV (reference sequence). V was clipped by 5 bases and J by 2 bases; unmatched bases: 8. CDR3 region: CASSPLGQGVPGANVLTF. The CDR3 DNA sequence: TGTGCCAGCAGTCCCCTGGGACAGGGGGTTCCTGGGGCCAACGTCCTGACTTTC.